This T cell receptor beta chain appears in the sequencing data of a study of Ad26.COV2.S vaccination and SARS-CoV-2 variants (dated by TCRdb to 2020 to 2022). General notes on the study: Donors in the vaccine arm were drawn from COV1001, a multicentre, randomized, double-blind, placebo-controlled phase I-IIa trial testing Ad26.COV2.S in healthy adults. The TCR-sequenced set comprised around 30 samples: approximately 19 Ad26.COV2.S vaccine recipients, 5 placebo recipients and 8 SARS-CoV-2 convalescent individuals. Investigators remained blinded to trial group allocation during experiments and outcome assessment. Participants in the trial were split at random into five groups of five each, receiving low-dose or high-dose Ad26.COV2.S once or twice, or else placebo on both occasions. Ad26.COV2.S was administered intramuscularly at 5 x 10^10 or 1 x 10^11 viral particles, either as a single shot or as two shots given 56 days apart. TCRbeta repertoire sequencing was used to assess the specificity and breadth of SARS-CoV-2-reactive T cell receptors after Ad26.COV2.S vaccination. The research as a whole found: The authors noted that total T cell responses may have been underestimated by the TCR breadth and depth analyses. Vaccine and placebo recipients had similar non-spike TCR breadth, a finding consistent with the vaccine containing only spike. The study lacked the statistical power to compare responses across vaccine doses or regimens. Spike-specific TCR breadth was higher in Ad26.COV2.S recipients than in placebo recipients (P = 0.0014). Substantial breadth of spike-specific CD8+ and CD4+ T cell responses was reported after vaccination.

Worth noting for this clone: No antigen is known for it. No quality values exist for individual bases; no much larger clone is one base distant.

TCRbeta CDR3 regions were sequenced with the immunoSEQ Assay. After extraction, genomic DNA underwent amplification by bias-controlled multiplex PCR, followed by high-throughput sequencing. The study's own analysis went as follows. To quantify the absolute abundance of every unique TCRbeta CDR3 region, sequences were collapsed and filtered. T cell fraction was estimated by normalizing TCRbeta template counts to usable DNA, with usable DNA measured through amplification of reference genes found in all nucleated cells. Repertoire TCRs were annotated as SARS-CoV-2-specific by exact matching of V gene, CDR3 amino acid sequence and J gene to a known reactive TCR set. The reference SARS-CoV-2 TCR set came from MIRA and was filtered for enrichment in COVID-19-positive ImmuneCODE repertoires, removing public or cross-reactive TCRs. Drawing on the MIRA antigens, annotated TCRs were analysed further at the level of specific ORF or position within ORF. Depth was the summed frequency of annotated unique rearrangements, while breadth was defined as annotated unique rearrangements over total unique productive rearrangements. Group comparisons of TCR breadth used two-sided Wilcoxon rank-sum tests. TCRdb took this table from immuneACCESS and kept in-frame rearrangements with V and J called. Such tables lack part of the clones; where checked against another copy, unresolved V genes explain under half of the gap, and the rest is unexplained. The V and J calls and clone size were taken over from that table, and D and trimming were inferred from the DNA. This sample is represented by hundreds of thousands of clones; more than 85% of them were singletons. The ten largest clones represent roughly 5% of the sample.

The germline V gene (reference sequence) specifies LNHDA as CDR1 and SQIVND as CDR2. CDR3 length: 12 amino acids, cysteine to phenylalanine. Only the CDR3 part of the read is kept: 36 bases, read in frame from the first base. The germline ends are 12 bases apart after V is trimmed by 6 bases and J by 10 bases. The sample's treatment or condition, from its label and the paper: some 19 received Ad26.COV2.S at low or high dose, single or two shots; five or six received placebo; per-sample allocation not given. For vaccine and placebo recipients, repertoires were sequenced using samples collected on day 63 after the first injection. In Cohort 1b, 25 adults aged 18-55 years were enrolled at a single site in Boston, USA, between 29 July and 7 August 2020. As a vaccine, Ad26.COV2.S was a replication-incompetent adenovirus type 26 vector that expressed a prefusion-stabilized SARS-CoV-2 spike protein derived from the original Wuhan strain.

The TCR comes from a person aged 18 to 65 who received the Ad26.COV2.S COVID-19 vaccine or a placebo. The rearranged chain carries TRBV19 and TRBJ1-4; the D gene is unclear. The sequencing used peripheral blood, collected in a trial of Ad26.COV2.S vaccine versus placebo. This receptor carries the CDR3 CASSGKERKLFF. The DNA reads as follows: TGTGCCAGTAGCGGGAAGGAACGAAAACTGTTTTTT. Outside the CDR3, residues come from the reference TRBV19 and TRBJ1-4 proteins, so the full variable domain is: DGGITQSPKYLFRKEGQNVTLSCEQNLNHDAMYWYRQDPGQGLRLIYYSQIVNDFQKGDIAEGYSVSREKKESFPLTVTSAQKNPTAFYLCASSGKERKLFFGSGTQLSVL.